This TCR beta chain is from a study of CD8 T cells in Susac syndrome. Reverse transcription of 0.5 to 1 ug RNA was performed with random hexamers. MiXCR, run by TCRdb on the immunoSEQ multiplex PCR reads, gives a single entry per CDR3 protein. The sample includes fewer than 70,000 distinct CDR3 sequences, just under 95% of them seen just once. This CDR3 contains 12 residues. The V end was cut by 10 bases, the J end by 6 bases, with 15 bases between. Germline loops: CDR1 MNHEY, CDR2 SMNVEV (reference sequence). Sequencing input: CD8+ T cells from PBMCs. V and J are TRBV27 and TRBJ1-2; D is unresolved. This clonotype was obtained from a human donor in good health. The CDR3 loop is CATTNGKDGYTF. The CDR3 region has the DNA TGTGCCACCACGAACGGGAAGGATGGCTACACCTTC.